What follows are 22 T cell receptor beta chains derived from one specimen sequenced in a study of blood T cell repertoires in COVID-19. Here immunoSEQ multiplex PCR was the method, and the copy in TCRdb shows in-frame clones only, minus some. The sample consists of around 290,000 clones, roughly 90% of them appearing once. Material: peripheral blood. The receptors here all came from a woman in her 70s with COVID-19, enrolled during active disease.

The genes are TRBV4-1 and TRBJ2-7, with D perhaps TRBD2 (6 bases). The CDR3 totals 15 residues. Trimming stripped 2 bases from V and 0 bases from J, with 11 bases between. Germline V gene lookup returns CDR1 MGHRA and CDR2 YSYEKL. DNA of the CDR3: TGCGCCAGCAGCCAAAGGGACTCCGACTCCTACGAGCAGTACTTC. Its protein is CASSQRDSDSYEQYF.

The V gene is TRBV5-1, the J gene TRBJ1-1; D gene ambiguous. V lost 2 bases to trimming and J lost 3 bases, with 8 bases between them. Germline CDR1 is SGHRS and CDR2 is YFSETQ. The CDR3 totals 13 residues. CDR3 protein: CASSFPGYTEAFF. The CDR3, as DNA: TGCGCCAGCAGCTTTCCAGGCTACACTGAAGCTTTCTTT.

The chain links TRBV11-2 to TRBJ1-1, with a tentative D call TRBD1 (6 bases). CDR1 is SGHAT and CDR2 is FQNNGV in the germline V gene. Trimming took off 1 base at V and 4 bases at J, with 13 bases between the two ends. The CDR3 extends over 15 amino acids. The CDR3 here is CASSLGTGWRTEAFF. CDR3 DNA: TGTGCCAGCAGCTTAGGTACAGGGTGGCGCACTGAAGCTTTCTTT.

The chain has TRBV10-3 and TRBJ1-2; possibly TRBD1 for D (5 bases). V was cut by 6 bases and J by 4 bases, with 15 bases left in between. The CDR3 has 14 amino acids. Germline values: CDR1 ENHRY, CDR2 SYGVKD. CDR3 bases: TGTGCCATCAGGTATGACAGCAATTCCTATGGCTACACCTTC. It is translated as CAIRYDSNSYGYTF.

V is TRBV6-5 and J is TRBJ2-3; D is possibly TRBD2 (6 bases). CDR1 MNHEY and CDR2 SVGAGI come from the germline V gene. The CDR3 is 15 amino acids. Trimming cost V 2 bases and J 0 bases, with 9 bases left between them. The CDR3: CASSYGRGSTDTQYF. The CDR3, as DNA: TGTGCCAGCAGTTACGGGCGGGGAAGCACAGATACGCAGTATTTT.

The J gene is TRBJ2-3, the V gene TRBV3-1 (or the pseudogene TRBV3-2), with D maybe TRBD2 (7 bases). Germline V CDR1 and CDR2: LGHDT, YNNKEL (reference sequence). The CDR3 covers 15 residues. V was cut by 3 bases and J by 4 bases, with 14 bases left in between. As DNA, the CDR3 is TGTGCCAGCAGCCATCCGGGGGGCAGTTCAGATACGCAGTATTTT. Its protein is CASSHPGGSSDTQYF.

This rearrangement joins TRBV7-2 to TRBJ1-5, with unresolved D. The germline V gene has CDR1 SGHTA and CDR2 FQGNSA. The CDR3 totals 14 residues. V was trimmed by 1 base and J by 1 base, leaving 5 bases between them. The CDR3 DNA reads as TGTGCCAGCAGCTTAGGGCCGAGCAATCAGCCCCAGCATTTT. This encodes CASSLGPSNQPQHF.

The chain joins TRBV18 to TRBJ1-1; TRBD1 might be the D (6 bases). V lost 4 bases to trimming and J lost 0 bases, with 15 bases between them. CDR3 length equals 16 residues. Germline-derived CDR1 and CDR2 are KGHSH and LQKENI. CDR3 protein: CASSLQGGYMNTEAFF. CDR3 DNA: TGTGCCAGCTCACTACAGGGAGGGTACATGAACACTGAAGCTTTCTTT.

This clone showed up just a few times. The V and J genes are TRBV5-1 and TRBJ2-5; D is unclear. Trimming took off 0 bases at V and 5 bases at J, with 17 bases between the two ends. This CDR3 comprises 16 residues. Germline V gives CDR1 SGHRS, CDR2 YFSETQ. CDR3 sequence: CASSLARQPSGETQYF. In nucleotides, the CDR3 is TGCGCCAGCAGCTTGGCCAGGCAGCCCTCTGGGGAGACCCAGTACTTC.

This rearrangement joins TRBV6-5 to TRBJ2-3; TRBD1 matches at 11 bases. V trimming: 7 bases; J trimming: 6 bases; junction bases outside the gene matches: 3. CDR3 length: 13 residues. Germline assignment: CDR1 MNHEY and CDR2 SVGAGI. CDR3 amino acids: CASTGQGVDTQYF. Written as DNA, the CDR3 is TGTGCCAGCACGGGACAGGGGGTGGATACGCAGTATTTT.

CDR3 sequence (DNA): TGCGCCAGCAGCTTGGGGGACAGGTCTAGCGAGCAGTACTTC. It specifies CASSLGDRSSEQYF. V and J are TRBV5-1 and TRBJ2-7, with 8 bases fitting TRBD1. Trimming took 0 bases from V and 6 from J; bases not matched to a gene: 5. The V gene's germline CDR1 is SGHRS and CDR2 YFSETQ. The CDR3 runs 14 residues.

The chain has TRBV24-1 and TRBJ2-5; TRBD1 aligns across 10 bases. The germline V gene encodes CDR1 KGHDR and CDR2 SFDVKD. V shed 5 bases, J shed 2 bases, and the junction held 4 bases outside the gene matches. There are 15 residues in the CDR3. The CDR3 reads CATSGGDRGQETQYF. CDR3 coding DNA: TGTGCCACCAGTGGGGGGGACAGGGGACAAGAGACCCAGTACTTC.

This clone came up a few times. The V gene is TRBV7-6, the J gene TRBJ2-2; TRBD1 agrees at 10 bases. With 4 bases clipped from V and 5 bases from J, the junction kept 4 bases outside the gene matches. Per germline, CDR1 SGHVS and CDR2 FNYEAQ. The CDR3 spans 15 residues. The CDR3 bases are TGTGCCAGCAGCTCCGGACAGGGGGGGACCGGGGAGCTGTTTTTT. Residues: CASSSGQGGTGELFF.

The J gene is TRBJ2-2, the V gene TRBV21-1; TRBD2, as called in the table, went unchecked against the DNA. TRBV21-1 is described as a pseudogene. This CDR3 is built from 17 residues. The DNA for the CDR3 is TGTGCCAGCAGCAAAAGTGTCCCGGGGGTCACTTTTGGGGAGCTGTTTTTT. This encodes CASSKSVPGVTFGELFF.

The V call is TRBV11-2, the J call TRBJ1-2; TRBD1 might be the D (6 bases). CDR3 length equals 16 residues. Per the germline V gene, CDR1 is SGHAT and CDR2 is FQNNGV. The V end lost 4 bases, the J end lost 0 bases, and 15 bases lay between the germline ends. The chain's CDR3 is CASSSPIRDTNYGYTF. For the CDR3, the DNA is TGTGCCAGCAGCTCCCCGATCCGGGACACTAACTATGGCTACACCTTC.

This chain connects TRBV15 to TRBJ2-1, with 7 bases fitting TRBD1. The trim removed 1 base at V and 0 bases at J, leaving 0 bases unmatched. Germline values: CDR1 LNHNV, CDR2 YYDKDF (reference sequence). The CDR3 is made up of 15 amino acids. The CDR3 loop is CATSRAGGSYNEQFF. Here the CDR3 DNA reads TGTGCCACCAGCAGAGCAGGGGGCTCCTACAATGAGCAGTTCTTC.

This clone was found once. V gene TRBV10-3 combines with J gene TRBJ1-5, with D tentatively TRBD1 (5 bases). Germline values: CDR1 ENHRY, CDR2 SYGVKD. The CDR3 spans 14 residues. The germline V and J ends were trimmed by 11 bases and 5 bases, with 19 bases remaining between them. In DNA form, the CDR3 reads TGTGCCGTATCAGGAGGGGCTCGGGATCAGCCCCAGCATTTT. Translated: CAVSGGARDQPQHF.

The rearrangement links TRBV27 to TRBJ2-2, with 11 bases identical to TRBD2. J was trimmed by 5 bases and V by 4 bases; bases with no gene match: 6. Germline CDR1 is MNHEY and CDR2 is SMNVEV (reference sequence). The CDR3 covers 16 residues. The CDR3: CASSYLAGGLTGELFF. The CDR3, as DNA: TGTGCCAGCAGTTATTTAGCGGGGGGGCTGACCGGGGAGCTGTTTTTT.

The chain has TRBV6-5 and TRBJ1-1; tentatively, D is TRBD1 (5 bases). Germline values: CDR1 MNHEY, CDR2 SVGAGI. CDR3 length: 15 amino acids. Between the trimmed V and J ends, which lost 6 bases and 4 bases, there was a span of 18 bases. This chain's CDR3 is CASRPNPTEVTEAFF. DNA of the CDR3: TGTGCCAGCAGACCGAACCCGACAGAGGTCACTGAAGCTTTCTTT.

This clone is a singleton in its sample. This sequence joins TRBV10-3 and TRBJ1-1; D remains ambiguous. CDR1 is ENHRY, CDR2 SYGVKD, per germline. The CDR3 length is 12 residues. Trimming stripped 3 bases from V and 1 base from J, with 3 bases between. In DNA form, the CDR3 reads TGTGCCATCAGTGACCAGAACACTGAAGCTTTCTTT. Encoded protein: CAISDQNTEAFF.

The rearrangement uses TRBV3-1 (or the pseudogene TRBV3-2) and TRBJ1-2; D perhaps matches TRBD1 (6 bases). V was trimmed by 0 bases and J by 1 base, leaving 15 bases between them. The CDR3 length is 17 residues. Germline loops: CDR1 LGHDT, CDR2 YNNKEL (reference sequence). The CDR3 coding sequence is TGTGCCAGCAGCCAAGATATGAGGACAGCATTTAACTATGGCTACACCTTC. Amino acid sequence: CASSQDMRTAFNYGYTF.

The V gene is TRBV7-2, the J gene TRBJ2-7; a possible D gene is TRBD1 (5 bases). The V end was cut by 3 bases, the J end by 0 bases, with 12 bases between. Germline loops: CDR1 SGHTA, CDR2 FQGNSA. The CDR3 loop spans 15 amino acids. In nucleotides, the CDR3 is TGTGCCAGCAGCTTTCTCACAGGCAGCTCCTACGAGCAGTACTTC. Its translation is CASSFLTGSSYEQYF.